This is a list of T cell receptor beta chains from one sample in a study of vaccination and CD4 T cells after COVID-19. TCRdb analysed the PCR reads with MiXCR anew, one entry per CDR3 protein. Of roughly 19,000 distinct CDR3 sequences listed, 50% to 60% are singletons. Their antigen targets remain unknown. Specimen: CD4+ T cells from blood, cultured in vitro, collected before SARS-CoV-2 vaccination. The receptors originated from a human donor who had recovered from COVID-19. Each CDR3 is given with its conserved first and last residue. The order of the fields is V gene, J gene, CDR3 length, D gene, clone size, CDR3 DNA, CDR3 protein. D genes are given only for firm matches. Clone size is stated in some rows and not others, as once, few, many or a class when expanded.

TRBV6-5,TRBJ2-3,13,TRBD2,few,TGTGCCAGCAGTTCGACTAGCCCGGATACGCAGTATTTT,CASSSTSPDTQYF
TRBV6-1,TRBJ2-5,16,TRBD1,-,TGTGCCAGCAGTGGTAAACAACAGGGGGCGGGAGAGACCCAGTACTTC,CASSGKQQGAGETQYF
TRBV10-3,TRBJ1-1,16,TRBD1,-,TGTGCCATCAGTGGGAAGACAGGGCTGTTGAACACTGAAGCTTTCTTT,CAISGKTGLLNTEAFF
TRBV20-1,TRBJ2-5,13,TRBD2,few,TGCAGTGCTAGCTACGGGAGGGAAGAGACCCAGTACTTC,CSASYGREETQYF
TRBV20-1,TRBJ1-1,14,-,-,TGCAGTGCTAGAGGGGGGGGTAGAGGGACTGAAGCTTTCTTT,CSARGGGRGTEAFF
TRBV6-2/TRBV6-3,TRBJ2-5,19,TRBD2,few,TGTGCCAGCAGTTACTCGGGACTAGAACGGTCCTACAATCGGGCGACCCAGTACTTC,CASSYSGLERSYNRATQYF
TRBV20-1,TRBJ2-7,14,TRBD2,-,TGCAGTGCTAGAGGGACTAGCACCAGGGATGAGCAGTACTTC,CSARGTSTRDEQYF
TRBV20-1,TRBJ1-1,17,-,-,TGCAGTGCTAGAGATTCTGAGGTGGGCAGAATGAACACTGAAGCTTTCTTT,CSARDSEVGRMNTEAFF
TRBV20-1,TRBJ2-7,14,-,-,TGCAGTGCTAGGGGACAACCGACGAGCTACGAGCAGTACTTC,CSARGQPTSYEQYF
TRBV5-4,TRBJ2-4,13,TRBD1,-,TGTGCCAGCAGCACACAGGGGAAGGACATTCAGTACTTC,CASSTQGKDIQYF
TRBV7-9,TRBJ1-4,15,-,-,TGTGCCAGCAGCCCCCAAGGGGCGACTAATGAAAAACTGTTTTTT,CASSPQGATNEKLFF
TRBV10-3,TRBJ2-7,18,TRBD2,-,TGTGCCAGCAGCCCGACTAGCGGGAGAAGGGGTAACTCCTACGAGCAGTACTTC,CASSPTSGRRGNSYEQYF
TRBV24-1,TRBJ1-5,16,-,-,TGTGCCACCAGTGATACTAGGGGGGGTCGCAATCAGCCCCAGCATTTT,CATSDTRGGRNQPQHF
TRBV7-9,TRBJ2-7,14,-,-,TGTGCCAGCAGCCCAAAAGGGCCGATTAACGAGCAGTACTTC,CASSPKGPINEQYF
TRBV7-2,TRBJ1-4,15,-,-,TGTGCCAGCAGCTTAGGTGGGGTCTCTAATGAAAAACTGTTTTTT,CASSLGGVSNEKLFF
TRBV6-2/TRBV6-3,TRBJ2-5,15,-,-,TGTGCCAGCAGGGCAGCCCGACCTTACCAAGAGACCCAGTACTTC,CASRAARPYQETQYF
TRBV7-2,TRBJ2-5,15,-,-,TGTGCCAGCAGTCGATCCCCGGGATTTCAAGAGACCCAGTACTTC,CASSRSPGFQETQYF
TRBV20-1,TRBJ2-1,14,-,-,TGCAGTGCTAGAGATCTCAAGGGGCACCTTGAGCAGTTCTTC,CSARDLKGHLEQFF
TRBV12-3/TRBV12-4,TRBJ1-5,14,TRBD1,few,TGTGCCAGCAGGACAGGGACGGTCAATCAGCCCCAGCATTTT,CASRTGTVNQPQHF
TRBV28,TRBJ2-1,17,TRBD2,-,TGTGCCAGCAGTGGGACTAGCGGGAGGATCTTCTACAATGAGCAGTTCTTC,CASSGTSGRIFYNEQFF
TRBV30,TRBJ1-1,13,-,-,TGTGCCTGGAGTGTACAGCGGAACACTGAAGCTTTCTTT,CAWSVQRNTEAFF
TRBV7-8,TRBJ2-7,13,TRBD2,-,TGTGCCAGCAGCCTGGGACTAACGCACGAGCAGTACTTC,CASSLGLTHEQYF